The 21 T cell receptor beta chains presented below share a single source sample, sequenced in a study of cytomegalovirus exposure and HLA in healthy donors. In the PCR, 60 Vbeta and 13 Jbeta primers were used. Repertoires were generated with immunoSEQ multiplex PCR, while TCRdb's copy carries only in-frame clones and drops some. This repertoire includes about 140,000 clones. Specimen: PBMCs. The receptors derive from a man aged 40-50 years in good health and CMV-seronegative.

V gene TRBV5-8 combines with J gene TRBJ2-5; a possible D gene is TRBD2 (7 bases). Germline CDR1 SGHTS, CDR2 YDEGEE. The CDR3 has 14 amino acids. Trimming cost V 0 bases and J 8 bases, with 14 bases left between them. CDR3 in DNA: TGTGCCAGCAGCTTGGGTGGGCGGGGGCCTACCCAGTACTTC. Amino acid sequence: CASSLGGRGPTQYF.

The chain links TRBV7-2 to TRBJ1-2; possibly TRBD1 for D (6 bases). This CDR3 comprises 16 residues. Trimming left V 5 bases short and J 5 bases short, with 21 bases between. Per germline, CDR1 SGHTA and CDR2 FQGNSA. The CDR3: CASSPVIPQGSYGYTF. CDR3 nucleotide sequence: TGTGCCAGCAGCCCTGTAATCCCCCAGGGGTCTTATGGCTACACCTTC.

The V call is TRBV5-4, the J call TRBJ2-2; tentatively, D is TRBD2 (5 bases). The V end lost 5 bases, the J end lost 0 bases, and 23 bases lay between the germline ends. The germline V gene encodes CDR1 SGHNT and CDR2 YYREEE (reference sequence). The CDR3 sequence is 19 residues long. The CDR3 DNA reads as TGTGCCAGCAGACCCGGCGCGGGTTCCGAAACCTCGAACACCGGGGAGCTGTTTTTT. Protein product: CASRPGAGSETSNTGELFF.

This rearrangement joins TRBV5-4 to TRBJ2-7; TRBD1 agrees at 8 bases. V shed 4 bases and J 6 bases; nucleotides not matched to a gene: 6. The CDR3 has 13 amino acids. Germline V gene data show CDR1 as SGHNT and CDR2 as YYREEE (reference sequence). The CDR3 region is CASSGGQGREQYF. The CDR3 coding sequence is TGTGCCAGCAGCGGAGGACAGGGACGCGAGCAGTACTTC.

The CDR3 sequence: CASSQTGTLANEKLFF. CDR3 nucleotide sequence: TGTGCCAGCAGTCAGACGGGTACGTTGGCTAATGAAAAACTGTTTTTT. The gene calls are TRBV28 and TRBJ1-4; D is undetermined. This CDR3 contains 16 residues. The germline V and J ends were trimmed by 5 bases and 3 bases, with 16 bases remaining between them. Germline-derived CDR1 and CDR2 are MDHEN and SYDVKM.

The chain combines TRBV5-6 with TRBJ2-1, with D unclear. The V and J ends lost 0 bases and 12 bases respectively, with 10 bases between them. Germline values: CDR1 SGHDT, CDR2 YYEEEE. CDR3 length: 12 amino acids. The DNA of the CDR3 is TGTGCCAGCAGCTTGGCGGGTCTAGGGCAGTTCTTC. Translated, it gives CASSLAGLGQFF.

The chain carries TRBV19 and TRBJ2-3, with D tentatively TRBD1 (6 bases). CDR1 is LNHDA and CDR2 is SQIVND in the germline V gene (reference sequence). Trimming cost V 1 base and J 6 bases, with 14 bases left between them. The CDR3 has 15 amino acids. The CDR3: CASSIVTGSGDTQYF. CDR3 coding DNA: TGTGCCAGTAGTATAGTGACAGGCAGCGGCGATACGCAGTATTTT.

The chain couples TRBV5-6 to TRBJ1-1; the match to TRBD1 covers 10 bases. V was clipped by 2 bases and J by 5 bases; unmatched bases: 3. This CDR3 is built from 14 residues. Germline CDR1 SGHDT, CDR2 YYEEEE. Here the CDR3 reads CASSFGTGATEAFF. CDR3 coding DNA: TGTGCCAGCAGCTTCGGGACAGGGGCTACTGAAGCTTTCTTT.

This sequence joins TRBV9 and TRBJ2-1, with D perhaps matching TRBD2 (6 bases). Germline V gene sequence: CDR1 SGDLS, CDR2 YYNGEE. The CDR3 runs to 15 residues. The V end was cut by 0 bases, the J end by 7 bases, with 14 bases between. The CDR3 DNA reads TGTGCCAGCAGCGTAGGCGGGACTTCCAGTAATGAGCAGTTCTTC. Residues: CASSVGGTSSNEQFF.

CDR3 region: CASSPRDRDNYGYTF. In nucleotides, the CDR3 is TGTGCCAGCAGCCCCCGGGACAGGGACAACTATGGCTACACCTTC. The rearrangement joins TRBV9 to TRBJ1-2; 9 bases map to TRBD1. Germline V gives CDR1 SGDLS, CDR2 YYNGEE. The CDR3 totals 15 residues. The ends lost 4 bases at V and 2 bases at J; junction bases unmatched: 6.

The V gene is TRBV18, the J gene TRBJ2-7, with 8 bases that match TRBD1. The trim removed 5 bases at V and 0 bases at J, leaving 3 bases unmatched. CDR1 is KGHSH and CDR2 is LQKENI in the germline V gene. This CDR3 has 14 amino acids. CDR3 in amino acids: CASSGTGSSYEQYF. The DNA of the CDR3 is TGTGCCAGCTCAGGGACAGGTAGCTCCTACGAGCAGTACTTC. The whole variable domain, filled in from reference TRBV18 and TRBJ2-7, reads NAGVMQNPRHLVRRRGQEARLRCSPMKGHSHVYWYRQLPEEGLKFMVYLQKENIIDESGMPKERFSAEFPKEGPSILRIQQVVRGDSAAYFCASSGTGSSYEQYFGPGTRLTVT.

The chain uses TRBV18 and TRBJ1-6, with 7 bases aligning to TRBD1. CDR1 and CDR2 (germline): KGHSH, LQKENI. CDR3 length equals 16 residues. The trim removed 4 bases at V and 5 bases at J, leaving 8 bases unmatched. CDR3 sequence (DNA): TGTGCCAGCTCACTGACCGGGACAGTTAATAATTCACCCCTCCACTTT. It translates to CASSLTGTVNNSPLHF.

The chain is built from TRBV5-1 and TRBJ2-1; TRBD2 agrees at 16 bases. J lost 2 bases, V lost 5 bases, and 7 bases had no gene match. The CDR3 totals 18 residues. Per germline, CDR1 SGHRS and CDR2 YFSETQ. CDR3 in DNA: TGCGCCAGCAGGCCGGGACTAGCGGGGGGGATCACCTACAATGAGCAGTTCTTC. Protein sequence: CASRPGLAGGITYNEQFF.

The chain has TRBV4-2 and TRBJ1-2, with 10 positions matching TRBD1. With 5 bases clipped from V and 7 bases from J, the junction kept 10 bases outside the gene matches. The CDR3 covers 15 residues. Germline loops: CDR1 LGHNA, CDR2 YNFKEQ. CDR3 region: CASSSRQGAGGGYTF. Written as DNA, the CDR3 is TGTGCCAGCAGCTCCCGACAGGGGGCGGGGGGTGGCTACACCTTC.

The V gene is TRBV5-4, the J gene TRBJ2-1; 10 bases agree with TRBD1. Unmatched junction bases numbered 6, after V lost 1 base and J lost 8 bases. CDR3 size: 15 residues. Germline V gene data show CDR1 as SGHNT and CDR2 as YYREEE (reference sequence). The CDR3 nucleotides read TGTGCCAGCAGCTTGTATGGGACAGGGGACCATGAGCAGTTCTTC. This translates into CASSLYGTGDHEQFF.

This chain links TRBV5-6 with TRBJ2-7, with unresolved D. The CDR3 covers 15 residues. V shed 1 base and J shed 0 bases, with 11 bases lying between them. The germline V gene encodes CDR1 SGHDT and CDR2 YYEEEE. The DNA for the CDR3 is TGTGCCAGCAGCTTGTGGGCCGATAGCTCCTACGAGCAGTACTTC. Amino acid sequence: CASSLWADSSYEQYF. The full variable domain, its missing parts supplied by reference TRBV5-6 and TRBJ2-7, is DAGVTQSPTHLIKTRGQQVTLRCSPKSGHDTVSWYQQALGQGPQFIFQYYEEEERQRGNFPDRFSGHQFPNYSSELNVNALLLGDSALYLCASSLWADSSYEQYFGPGTRLTVT.

For the CDR3, the DNA is TGCGCCAGCAGCCAGGGGGGACAGGGACGTGAAAAACTGTTTTTT. Amino acid sequence: CASSQGGQGREKLFF. This chain links TRBV5-1 with TRBJ1-4; 9 positions agree with TRBD1. CDR1 SGHRS and CDR2 YFSETQ come from the germline V gene. The trim removed 4 bases at V and 7 bases at J, leaving 8 bases unmatched. This CDR3 has 15 residues.

The CDR3: CASSSWTGGMSAGELFF. The DNA of the CDR3 is TGTGCCAGCAGCTCCTGGACAGGGGGTATGAGTGCCGGGGAGCTGTTTTTT. The chain is built from TRBV7-6 and TRBJ2-2; TRBD1 matches 10 bases. The trim removed 4 bases at V and 6 bases at J, leaving 11 bases unmatched. The CDR3 runs 17 residues. Germline lookup yields CDR1 SGHVS and CDR2 FNYEAQ.

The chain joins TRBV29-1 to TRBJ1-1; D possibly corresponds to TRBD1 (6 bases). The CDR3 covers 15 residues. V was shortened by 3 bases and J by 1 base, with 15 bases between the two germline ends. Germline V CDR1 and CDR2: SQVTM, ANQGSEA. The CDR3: CSVDLGHERNTEAFF. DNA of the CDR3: TGCAGCGTTGATTTGGGACATGAAAGGAACACTGAAGCTTTCTTT.

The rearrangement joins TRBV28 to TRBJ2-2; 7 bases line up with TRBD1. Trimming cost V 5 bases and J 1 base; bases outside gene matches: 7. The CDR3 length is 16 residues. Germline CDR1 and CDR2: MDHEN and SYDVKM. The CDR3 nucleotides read TGTGCCAGCAGTCCCAGACAGGGCCTGAACACCGGGGAGCTGTTTTTT. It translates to CASSPRQGLNTGELFF.

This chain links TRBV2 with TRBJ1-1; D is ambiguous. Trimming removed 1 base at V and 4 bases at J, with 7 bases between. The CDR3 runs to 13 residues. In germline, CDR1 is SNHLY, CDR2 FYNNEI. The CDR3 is CASSEGGGTEAFF. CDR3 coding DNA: TGTGCCAGCAGTGAAGGAGGTGGCACTGAAGCTTTCTTT.